A single sample is the source of the 5 T cell receptor beta chains below, sequenced in a study of T cell repertoires in aging, cancer and after chemotherapy. Multiplex touch-down PCR with TRB-A/B primers amplified rearranged V-D-J TRB sequences. In TCRdb, the multiplex PCR reads were re-called with MiXCR into one record per CDR3 protein. The repertoire holds some 19,000 distinct CDR3 sequences, with less than 45% as singletons. Amplification of TCR beta used genomic DNA extracted from peripheral blood. What was sequenced was blood. These receptors all stem from a human donor with a solid tumor.

The chain links TRBV30 to TRBJ2-7; D is uncertain. V gave up 0 bases and J gave up 7 bases, with 13 bases separating them. Germline CDR1 and CDR2: GTSNPN and SVGIG (reference sequence). This CDR3 comprises 13 residues. The CDR3 reads CAWSVRRPGEQYF. CDR3 DNA: TGTGCCTGGAGTGTCCGGAGACCCGGGGAGCAGTACTTC.

The genes are TRBV19 and TRBJ1-4, with D possibly being TRBD1 (6 bases). V was cut by 8 bases and J by 8 bases, with 21 bases left in between. Germline CDR1 reads LNHDA; CDR2 reads SQIVND (reference sequence). The CDR3 contains 15 residues. CDR3 bases: TGTGCCAGTCCGACTACGACAGGCGAATTGGAAAAACTGTTTTTT. It specifies CASPTTTGELEKLFF.

Within the sample, this clonotype is medium-sized (0.01 to 0.1%). This chain connects TRBV29-1 to TRBJ2-2; 10 bases line up with TRBD1. J was trimmed by 8 bases and V by 0 bases; bases with no gene match: 6. The CDR3 runs to 15 residues. Germline V gene data show CDR1 as SQVTM and CDR2 as ANQGSEA. The CDR3 loop is CSVEDGRTGGGELFF. CDR3 DNA: TGCAGCGTTGAAGATGGTAGGACAGGGGGAGGGGAGCTGTTTTTT.

This clonotype was found a few times. This chain joins TRBV5-4 and TRBJ2-3, with 9 positions matching TRBD1. Germline V lookup: CDR1 SGHNT, CDR2 YYREEE (reference sequence). The J segment lost 2 bases and the V segment lost 4 bases, leaving 23 bases of the junction unmatched. The CDR3 is 21 amino acids. CDR3 region: CASSQQGALGLSIVPTDTQYF. CDR3 DNA: TGTGCCAGCAGCCAACAGGGGGCACTTGGTTTATCAATTGTCCCCACAGATACGCAGTATTTT. The variable domain in full, completed from reference TRBV5-4 and TRBJ2-3, reads ETGVTQSPTHLIKTRGQQVTLRCSSQSGHNTVSWYQQALGQGPQFIFQYYREEENGRGNFPPRFSGLQFPNYSSELNVNALELDDSALYLCASSQQGALGLSIVPTDTQYFGPGTRLTVL.

The J gene is TRBJ2-7, the V gene TRBV5-5; D remains unclear. Trimming stripped 4 bases from V and 3 bases from J, with 8 bases between. The CDR3 contains 12 residues. CDR1 SGHKS and CDR2 YYEKEE come from the germline V gene (reference sequence). This chain's CDR3 is CASSPRLYEQYF. CDR3 bases: TGTGCCAGCAGCCCCAGGCTCTACGAGCAGTACTTC.